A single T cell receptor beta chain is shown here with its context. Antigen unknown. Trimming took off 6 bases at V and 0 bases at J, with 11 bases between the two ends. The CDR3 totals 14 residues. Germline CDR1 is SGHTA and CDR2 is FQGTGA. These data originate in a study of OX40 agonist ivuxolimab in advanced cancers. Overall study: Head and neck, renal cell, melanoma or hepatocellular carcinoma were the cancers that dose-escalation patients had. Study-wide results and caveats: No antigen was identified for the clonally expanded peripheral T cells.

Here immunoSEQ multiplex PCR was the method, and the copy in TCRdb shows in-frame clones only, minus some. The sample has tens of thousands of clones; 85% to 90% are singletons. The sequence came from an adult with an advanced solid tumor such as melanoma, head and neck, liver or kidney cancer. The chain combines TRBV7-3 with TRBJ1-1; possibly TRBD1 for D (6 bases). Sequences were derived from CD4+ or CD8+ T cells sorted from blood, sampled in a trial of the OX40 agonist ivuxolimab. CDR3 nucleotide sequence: TGTGCCAGCAGGTCCAGGGGCTTGAACACTGAAGCTTTCTTT. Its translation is CASRSRGLNTEAFF.